This note documents a single TCR beta chain sequence. This same CDR3 is encoded by further DNA sequences in the sample. In the authors' workflow: It was from reference gene primer amplification that nucleated cell counts were estimated. The data were produced by immunoSEQ multiplex PCR, yet TCRdb's version contains in-frame clones alone and is incomplete. V, J and clone size were drawn from that table, and D and trimming were deduced from the DNA. The sample holds roughly 410,000 clones, about 89% seen once. The data were taken from a study of blood T cell repertoires in COVID-19. About the study: The United States, Italy and Spain supplied acute and convalescent COVID-19 samples.

The CDR3 is 13 residues long. The germline CDR1 and CDR2 sequences are SGDLS and YYNGEE. Trimming removed 0 bases at V and 6 bases at J, with 8 bases between. Material for sequencing was peripheral blood. The genes are TRBV9 and TRBJ2-3; no definite D call. This receptor was obtained from a man between 35 and 55 years old with acute or convalescent COVID-19. This CDR3 reads CASSVAGTDTQYF. The CDR3 coding sequence is TGTGCCAGCAGCGTAGCCGGTACCGATACGCAGTATTTT.